The 21 T cell receptor beta chains presented below share a single source sample, sequenced in a study of shared clonotypes between healthy human individuals. TCRdb's copy holds only in-frame clones and misses some; the assay was immunoSEQ multiplex PCR. Of approximately 740,000 clones in the sample, more than 85% were seen once. Naive-designated CD8 cells lacked CD45RO, were positively enriched for CCR7, and omitted terminally differentiated effector memory CD45RA+ cells. The source material was naive CD8+ T cells sorted from blood. The receptors come from a young man in good health.

The chain combines TRBV4-1 with TRBJ1-1; D is ambiguous. CDR1 MGHRA and CDR2 YSYEKL come from the germline V gene. The CDR3 has 14 residues. V lost 4 bases to trimming and J lost 1 base, with 10 bases between them. The CDR3 nucleotides are TGCGCCAGCAGCCCGAGGGTGGGGAACACTGAAGCTTTCTTT. As protein: CASSPRVGNTEAFF.

About this clone itself: Other DNA sequences of this sample code for an identical CDR3. The CDR3 DNA is TGTGCCAGCAGCCCAGGGTACGAGCAGTACTTC. This codes for CASSPGYEQYF. This sequence joins TRBV28 and TRBJ2-7; D is perhaps TRBD1 (5 bases). Germline V gene lookup returns CDR1 MDHEN and CDR2 SYDVKM. This CDR3 has 11 amino acids. With 6 bases removed from V and 4 bases from J, the gap between germline ends came to 7 bases.

The V gene is TRBV5-4, the J gene TRBJ2-7; 8 bases are a match to TRBD1. V was pared by 3 bases and J by 1 base, with 0 bases of the junction left unmatched. The CDR3 contains 13 residues. Germline V lookup: CDR1 SGHNT, CDR2 YYREEE (reference sequence). The CDR3 reads CASSYRGSYEQYF. CDR3 DNA: TGTGCCAGCAGCTACAGGGGGTCCTACGAGCAGTACTTC. Supplemented by reference TRBV5-4 and TRBJ2-7, the full variable domain reads ETGVTQSPTHLIKTRGQQVTLRCSSQSGHNTVSWYQQALGQGPQFIFQYYREEENGRGNFPPRFSGLQFPNYSSELNVNALELDDSALYLCASSYRGSYEQYFGPGTRLTVT.

This clone was seen once. V usage is TRBV27 and J usage is TRBJ2-7, with TRBD2 identical over 8 bases. Germline lookup yields CDR1 MNHEY and CDR2 SMNVEV (reference sequence). V lost 3 bases and J lost 2; bases outside the gene matches: 3. The CDR3 spans 14 residues. The CDR3 nucleotides are TGTGCCAGCAGTTTCGGGACTAGGCCCTACGAGCAGTACTTC. It yields the protein CASSFGTRPYEQYF.

The V call is TRBV29-1, the J call TRBJ2-2; D call uncertain. The CDR3 sequence is 12 residues long. Germline CDR1 and CDR2: SQVTM and ANQGSEA. V lost 6 bases, J lost 8 bases, and 13 bases lay in between. Written as DNA, the CDR3 is TGCAGCGTAGTTAGCATAACTGGGGAGCTGTTTTTT. This codes for CSVVSITGELFF.

This clone came up a few times. The gene calls are TRBV7-9 and TRBJ1-1; no definite D call. V was clipped by 1 base and J by 1 base, with 7 bases between them. This CDR3 region has 14 residues. Germline loops: CDR1 SEHNR, CDR2 FQNEAQ (reference sequence). The CDR3 loop is CASSLVATNTEAFF. The CDR3 nucleotides read TGTGCCAGCAGCTTAGTCGCAACGAACACTGAAGCTTTCTTT.

The rearrangement links TRBV7-9 to TRBJ1-1; D remains ambiguous. The CDR3 extends over 14 amino acids. Per germline, CDR1 SEHNR and CDR2 FQNEAQ (reference sequence). Trimming took off 4 bases at V and 1 base at J, with 10 bases between the two ends. The DNA of the CDR3 is TGTGCCAGCAGCTCGAGTGGCCCGAACACTGAAGCTTTCTTT. Its protein product is CASSSSGPNTEAFF. The variable domain in full, completed from reference TRBV7-9 and TRBJ1-1, reads DTGVSQNPRHKITKRGQNVTFRCDPISEHNRLYWYRQTLGQGPEFLTYFQNEAQLEKSRLLSDRFSAERPKGSFSTLEIQRTEQGDSAMYLCASSSSGPNTEAFFGQGTRLTVV.

V and J are TRBV7-6 and TRBJ2-2, with 13 bases identical to TRBD2. Trimming cost V 1 base and J 0 bases; bases outside gene matches: 2. Germline V lookup: CDR1 SGHVS, CDR2 FNYEAQ. The CDR3 extends over 18 amino acids. As DNA, the CDR3 is TGTGCCAGCAGCTTAGGGACTAGCGGGAGTACGAACACCGGGGAGCTGTTTTTT. Protein: CASSLGTSGSTNTGELFF.

The chain combines TRBV2 with TRBJ2-7, with TRBD2 as a possible D gene (6 bases). V lost 6 bases to trimming and J lost 0 bases, with 15 bases between them. The CDR3 is 15 residues long. Per the germline V gene, CDR1 is SNHLY and CDR2 is FYNNEI. The CDR3 DNA reads as TGTGCCAGCAGAGTTTCGGCTAGCGCCTCCTACGAGCAGTACTTC. It specifies CASRVSASASYEQYF.

The chain combines TRBV27 with TRBJ2-1; 8 bases are shared with TRBD2. Germline V gene sequence: CDR1 MNHEY, CDR2 SMNVEV (reference sequence). The CDR3 consists of 16 residues. Unmatched junction bases numbered 9, after V lost 6 bases and J lost 2 bases. The CDR3 DNA follows: TGTGCCAGCAGCTACGGACTAGCCGACGCCTACAATGAGCAGTTCTTC. This codes for CASSYGLADAYNEQFF.

This clone came up a few times. This sequence joins TRBV28 and TRBJ2-7; TRBD1 or TRBD2 may be the D gene (6 bases each). This CDR3 has 13 amino acids. V was clipped by 4 bases and J by 4 bases, with 11 bases between them. Germline-derived CDR1 and CDR2 are MDHEN and SYDVKM. The CDR3 loop reads CASSSGGFYEQYF. The CDR3 bases are TGTGCCAGCAGTTCCGGGGGCTTTTACGAGCAGTACTTC.

This chain joins TRBV7-9 and TRBJ2-7, with TRBD1 as a possible D gene (6 bases). V was cut by 3 bases and J by 3 bases, with 9 bases left in between. The CDR3 is 13 amino acids. Germline assignment: CDR1 SEHNR and CDR2 FQNEAQ (reference sequence). CDR3: CASSLQGFYEQYF. CDR3 nucleotides: TGTGCCAGCAGCTTGCAGGGGTTCTACGAGCAGTACTTC.

CDR3 residues: CASSLVDNTDTQYF. The DNA of the CDR3 is TGTGCCAGCAGCTTAGTGGACAACACAGATACGCAGTATTTT. V and J are TRBV7-9 and TRBJ2-3; weak D call: TRBD1 (5 bases). This CDR3 is 14 amino acids long. The ends were cut back, 1 base at V and 2 bases at J, with 7 bases in the middle. The germline CDR1 and CDR2 sequences are SEHNR and FQNEAQ (reference sequence).

The rearrangement joins TRBV28 to TRBJ2-7, with TRBD2 identical over 8 bases. Germline V gene data show CDR1 as MDHEN and CDR2 as SYDVKM. This CDR3 has 16 amino acids. With V trimmed by 3 bases and J by 1 base, 8 bases remained unmatched. The CDR3 loop reads CASSLDLAGDSYEQYF. The CDR3 region has the DNA TGTGCCAGCAGTTTGGACCTAGCGGGTGATTCCTACGAGCAGTACTTC.

The V and J genes are TRBV6-6 and TRBJ1-3; D unclear. Trimming left V 5 bases short and J 0 bases short, with 5 bases between. The V gene's germline CDR1 is MNHNY and CDR2 SVGAGI (reference sequence). The CDR3 is 13 amino acids. The CDR3, as DNA: TGTGCCAGCAGTCCCCTCTCTGGAAACACCATATATTTT. Residues: CASSPLSGNTIYF.

The chain is built from TRBV15 and TRBJ2-1, with unresolved D. Germline CDR1 LNHNV, CDR2 YYDKDF (reference sequence). The CDR3 is 13 residues long. V was trimmed by 5 bases and J by 1 base, leaving 6 bases between them. CDR3 bases: TGTGCCACCAGCGCGGATTCCTACAATGAGCAGTTCTTC. Translated, it gives CATSADSYNEQFF.

This chain connects TRBV2 to TRBJ2-1, with D perhaps TRBD2 (6 bases). This CDR3 comprises 13 residues. CDR1 is SNHLY and CDR2 is FYNNEI in the germline V gene. V was shortened by 8 bases and J by 1 base, with 9 bases between the two germline ends. The CDR3 sequence is CASEGLSYNEQFF. Here the CDR3 DNA reads TGTGCCAGCGAGGGACTTTCCTACAATGAGCAGTTCTTC.

The rearrangement uses TRBV7-9 and TRBJ2-7, with 9 positions matching TRBD2. CDR1 and CDR2 from the germline V gene are SEHNR and FQNEAQ (reference sequence). This CDR3 is built from 16 residues. Unmatched junction bases numbered 8, after V lost 5 bases and J lost 0 bases. This CDR3 is CASSERLAENSYEQYF. CDR3 sequence (DNA): TGTGCCAGCAGCGAAAGACTAGCGGAGAACTCCTACGAGCAGTACTTC.

The chain combines TRBV4-1 with TRBJ2-1, with 10 positions matching TRBD2. This CDR3 comprises 15 residues. Germline loops: CDR1 MGHRA, CDR2 YSYEKL. The ends lost 2 bases at V and 8 bases at J; junction bases unmatched: 6. CDR3 region: CASSQSSGRWYEQFF. CDR3 nucleotides: TGCGCCAGCAGCCAATCTAGCGGGAGATGGTATGAGCAGTTCTTC.

Comments on this clone: This specimen includes other DNA sequences encoding the same CDR3. V gene TRBV19 combines with J gene TRBJ2-7, with 8 bases identical to TRBD1. The CDR3 runs to 13 residues. J lost 3 bases, V lost 5 bases, and 3 bases had no gene match. In germline, CDR1 is LNHDA, CDR2 SQIVND (reference sequence). CDR3 DNA: TGTGCCAGTAGTTTTGGACAGGGCTACGAGCAGTACTTC. Its translation is CASSFGQGYEQYF.

The chain recombines TRBV7-9 with TRBJ2-1; maybe TRBD2 (5 bases). The germline gives CDR1 SEHNR, CDR2 FQNEAQ (reference sequence). V gave up 4 bases and J gave up 2 bases, with 18 bases separating them. The CDR3 sequence is 17 residues long. CDR3 sequence: CASSSLKHGETYNEQFF. In DNA, the CDR3 is TGTGCCAGCAGCTCCCTTAAACACGGGGAGACCTACAATGAGCAGTTCTTC.